The entry below describes one T cell receptor (beta chain). As yet, its antigen is unknown. Other nucleotide sequences from this sample produce the same CDR3. Trimming at V came to 3 bases and at J to 2 bases, leaving 3 bases not matched to a gene. This CDR3 region has 15 residues. Germline V gives CDR1 SGHVS, CDR2 FQNEAQ. This record belongs to a study of cytomegalovirus exposure and HLA in healthy donors. Findings and limits, study-wide: In an earlier analysis, most TCR beta V segments were productive about 87% or about 30% of the time.

The study ran its PCR with 60 Vbeta and 13 Jbeta primers. TCRdb's copy holds only in-frame clones and misses some; the assay was immunoSEQ multiplex PCR. The data show about 160,000 clones, roughly 80% seen once. The V gene is TRBV7-8, the J gene TRBJ2-2; 7 bases agree with TRBD1. Sample: PBMCs. The source is a male donor in good health and CMV-seropositive. CDR3 protein: CASSFRDSNTGELFF. The CDR3 DNA is TGTGCCAGCAGCTTCCGGGACAGCAACACCGGGGAGCTGTTTTTT.